This is a list of T cell receptor beta chains from one sample in a study of beta chain features in type 1 diabetes. Method: immunoSEQ multiplex PCR; TCRdb's copy keeps in-frame clones and lacks some. The data hold about 900,000 clones, with under 20% observed a single time. The sample was naive CD4+ T cells from blood. The receptors derive from a woman aged 18-30 years in good health. The CDR3 runs from the conserved cysteine through the conserved F or W. D genes are given only for firm matches. The size of a clone is reported for some rows only, either as once, few or many, or as a class for expanded clones.

cdr3_aa cdr3_nt clone_size v_call cdr3_length j_call d_call
CASSQGALRGKETQYF TGTGCCAGCAGTCAAGGGGCATTGAGGGGGAAAGAGACCCAGTACTTC . TRBV7-3 16 TRBJ2-5 .
CATGGPVISEQYF TGTGCCACGGGGGGGCCAGTTATTAGCGAGCAGTACTTC . TRBV28 13 TRBJ2-7 TRBD2
CASSIYVGQHIF TGTGCCAGTAGTATCTACGTCGGACAGCATATCTTT few TRBV19 12 TRBJ1-1 .
CASSYSASGTYEQYF TGTGCCAGCAGTTACTCCGCTAGCGGGACCTACGAGCAGTACTTC few TRBV6-5 15 TRBJ2-7 TRBD2
CATRGSSYNEQFF TGTGCCACCCGTGGGAGCTCCTACAATGAGCAGTTCTTC . TRBV28 13 TRBJ2-1 .
CASSQELAVSTDTQYF TGTGCCAGCAGCCAAGAGCTAGCGGTTAGCACAGATACGCAGTATTTT . TRBV4-2 16 TRBJ2-3 TRBD2
CATAGETYEQYF TGTGCCACCGCAGGGGAAACCTACGAGCAGTACTTC few TRBV28 12 TRBJ2-7 .
CATSRDRDLPNTEAFF TGTGCCACCAGCAGAGACAGGGATTTACCGAACACTGAAGCTTTCTTT few TRBV15 16 TRBJ1-1 .
CASSSTWTGHYEQYF TGTGCCAGCAGCTCGACTTGGACAGGGCACTACGAGCAGTACTTC . TRBV7-2 15 TRBJ2-7 TRBD1
CASSPRQGTVAFF TGTGCCAGCAGTCCCCGACAGGGAACAGTAGCTTTCTTT few TRBV28 13 TRBJ1-1 TRBD1
CAIRRAGGTDTQYF TGTGCCATCAGACGCGCGGGGGGCACAGATACGCAGTATTTT . TRBV10-3 14 TRBJ2-3 TRBD2
CASRYSGTAFDTQYF TGCGCCAGCAGATACTCCGGGACAGCCTTCGATACGCAGTATTTT few TRBV5-1 15 TRBJ2-3 TRBD1
CASSFRGIPLFF TGTGCCAGCAGCTTTCGCGGGATCCCCCTGTTCTTC few TRBV7-2 12 TRBJ2-1 .
CASSRGQVFYEQYF TGTGCCAGCAGCCGTGGACAGGTTTTCTACGAGCAGTACTTC . TRBV14 14 TRBJ2-7 TRBD1
CASSEVRIGYGYTF TGTGCCAGCAGTGAAGTTAGGATTGGGTATGGCTACACCTTC . TRBV2 14 TRBJ1-2 .
CASSSQQGYTQYF TGTGCCAGCAGCTCACAACAGGGGTATACGCAGTATTTT few TRBV7-9 13 TRBJ2-3 TRBD1
CASSPRVNEQFF TGTGCCAGCAGCCCCCGTGTTAATGAGCAGTTCTTC . TRBV7-9 12 TRBJ2-1 .
CASSQIRQGAQDQPQHF TGCGCCAGCAGTCAGATACGACAGGGGGCGCAGGATCAGCCCCAGCATTTT many TRBV23-1 17 TRBJ1-5 TRBD1
CASFRLAGTAYEQYF TGTGCCAGCTTTAGACTAGCGGGGACCGCCTACGAGCAGTACTTC . TRBV25-1 15 TRBJ2-7 TRBD2
CASSHSFNGGNYGHTF TGTGCCAGCAGTCACTCGTTTAACGGGGGAAACTATGGCCACACCTTC . TRBV6-5 16 TRBJ1-2 .
CAIRTGTSTYNEQFF TGTGCCATCAGAACCGGGACTAGTACCTACAATGAGCAGTTCTTC . TRBV10-3 15 TRBJ2-1 TRBD2
CASGTGGNYGYTF TGTGCCAGCGGAACAGGGGGCAACTATGGCTACACCTTC . TRBV28 13 TRBJ1-2 TRBD1
CSARDRGEQYF TGCAGTGCTAGAGATCGGGGCGAGCAGTACTTC . TRBV20-1 11 TRBJ2-7 .
CASSIVPSNAETQYF TGTGCCAGTAGTATAGTACCGTCGAACGCAGAGACCCAGTACTTC few TRBV19 15 TRBJ2-5 .
CASSSHLRQGEDYGYTF TGTGCCAGCAGCTCCCACCTCCGACAGGGGGAGGACTATGGCTACACCTTC . TRBV7-9 17 TRBJ1-2 TRBD1
CAIRKRETQYF TGTGCCATCCGAAAGAGGGAGACCCAGTACTTC few TRBV11-2 11 TRBJ2-5 .
CASSALAGVNEQFF TGTGCCAGCAGCGCTTTGGCGGGAGTTAATGAGCAGTTCTTC . TRBV7-9 14 TRBJ2-1 TRBD2
CASSPPGKRYEQYF TGTGCCAGCAGCCCCCCGGGGAAACGCTACGAGCAGTACTTC . TRBV28 14 TRBJ2-7 .
CASSLARAPNEKLFF TGTGCCAGCAGCTTAGCTAGGGCCCCAAATGAAAAACTGTTTTTT . TRBV7-2 15 TRBJ1-4 .
CATSYRVSNQPQHF TGTGCCACAAGCTACAGGGTTAGCAATCAGCCCCAGCATTTT few TRBV19 14 TRBJ1-5 .
CASSLEVSGRNTGELFF TGTGCCAGCAGCTTAGAAGTTAGCGGGAGGAACACCGGGGAGCTGTTTTTT . TRBV7-2 17 TRBJ2-2 TRBD2
CSVDLGTGGPHTQPQHF TGCAGCGTTGATCTGGGTACGGGGGGACCCCATACCCAGCCCCAGCATTTT few TRBV29-1 17 TRBJ1-5 .
CASSVSAGETYEQYF TGTGCCAGCAGCGTCTCAGCGGGAGAAACTTACGAGCAGTACTTC few TRBV9 15 TRBJ2-7 TRBD2
CASSYRDRHNYGYTF TGTGCCAGCAGTTACCGGGACAGGCATAACTATGGCTACACCTTC . TRBV6-5 15 TRBJ1-2 TRBD1
CASSYSMDRRFYEQYF TGTGCCAGCAGTTACTCGATGGACAGGAGATTCTACGAGCAGTACTTC few TRBV6-5 16 TRBJ2-7 TRBD1
CASSDRTSGSVKTQYF TGTGCCAGCAGCGATCGGACTAGCGGGAGCGTGAAGACCCAGTACTTC . TRBV5-4 16 TRBJ2-5 TRBD2
CASSPAGTPNSYEQYF TGTGCCAGCAGCCCCGCCGGGACTCCGAATTCCTACGAGCAGTACTTC . TRBV7-3 16 TRBJ2-7 .
CASSVGTGRQEYGYTF TGTGCCAGCAGCGTCGGGACAGGGAGGCAGGAATATGGCTACACCTTC . TRBV9 16 TRBJ1-2 TRBD1
CASSLGASSYNEQFF TGTGCCAGCAGCCTCGGGGCGAGCTCCTACAATGAGCAGTTCTTC . TRBV5-8 15 TRBJ2-1 .
CASSPRASGSWDTQYF TGCGCCAGCAGCCCCAGGGCTAGCGGGAGTTGGGATACGCAGTATTTT few TRBV5-1 16 TRBJ2-3 TRBD2
CASTYTGGTYNEQFF TGCGCCAGCACCTACACCGGGGGGACGTACAATGAGCAGTTCTTC . TRBV5-1 15 TRBJ2-1 TRBD2
CASSLMGQETQYF TGTGCCAGCAGTTTAATGGGGCAAGAGACCCAGTACTTC . TRBV27 13 TRBJ2-5 .
CASSPAGEISYNEQFF TGTGCCAGCTCACCAGCTGGGGAGATCTCCTACAATGAGCAGTTCTTC . TRBV18 16 TRBJ2-1 .
CASSAMQGITDTQYF TGTGCCAGCAGTGCGATGCAGGGAATCACAGATACGCAGTATTTT . TRBV6-1 15 TRBJ2-3 .
CASSYGTSGRNIQYF TGTGCCAGCAGCTATGGGACTAGCGGGAGAAACATTCAGTACTTC . TRBV7-2 15 TRBJ2-4 TRBD2
CSARDKGTQYF TGCAGTGCTAGAGATAAGGGTACGCAGTATTTT few TRBV20-1 11 TRBJ2-3 .
CASSLEPGQGYRRDF TGTGCCAGCAGCTTAGAACCGGGACAGGGGTACCGGCGAGACTTC few TRBV7-8 15 TRBJ2-4 TRBD1
CASSLVWGSETQYF TGTGCCAGCAGCTTAGTATGGGGTTCGGAGACCCAGTACTTC . TRBV7-2 14 TRBJ2-5 .
CASSEMDRAVDEQFF TGTGCCAGCAGTGAAATGGACAGGGCGGTTGATGAGCAGTTCTTC few TRBV28 15 TRBJ2-1 TRBD1
CASSSRTSGRSDTQYF TGTGCCAGCAGCTCCCGGACTAGCGGGAGATCTGATACGCAGTATTTT few TRBV7-2 16 TRBJ2-3 TRBD2
CASSSNPGRETQYF TGTGCCAGCAGCTCCAATCCAGGCCGGGAGACCCAGTACTTC few TRBV7-9 14 TRBJ2-5 .
CASSYFLAGKSSYNEQFF TGTGCCAGCAGCTACTTCCTAGCGGGGAAAAGCTCCTACAATGAGCAGTTCTTC few TRBV7-9 18 TRBJ2-1 TRBD2
CATSRGIAGAVNEQFF TGTGCCACCAGCAGAGGAATAGCGGGAGCTGTCAATGAGCAGTTCTTC few TRBV15 16 TRBJ2-1 TRBD2
CASNEWGGGKYF TGTGCCAGCAACGAATGGGGGGGCGGAAAGTATTTT few TRBV2 12 TRBJ2-3 .
CSAPRTGEQYF TGCAGTGCTCCCCGGACGGGCGAGCAGTACTTC . TRBV20-1 11 TRBJ2-7 .
CASRVDPGTGNEQFF TGCGCCAGCAGGGTCGATCCCGGGACAGGGAATGAGCAGTTCTTC . TRBV5-1 15 TRBJ2-1 TRBD1
CASSYRETGETQYF TGTGCCAGCAGCTACCGGGAGACAGGAGAGACCCAGTACTTC . TRBV5-4 14 TRBJ2-5 .